This T cell receptor beta chain was obtained from a study of T cells after yellow fever vaccination. This CDR3 comprises 17 residues. The junction had 13 bases not matched to a gene; V was cut back by 5 bases and J by 4 bases. Germline CDR1 is SGHVS and CDR2 is FNYEAQ. This clonotype was detected ten times or more. Its cognate antigen is unknown. Whole-study results and caveats: Post-booster samples contained most primary-vaccination clones (more than 95% CD4, around 90% CD8).

MiXCR, applied by TCRdb to the 5' RACE reads, yields one record per CDR3 protein. Of about 63,000 distinct CDR3 sequences listed, around 7.4% are singletons. The input for sequencing was CD8+ T cells sorted from PBMCs, taken 15 days after the yellow fever booster vaccination. The sequence was collected from a man aged 25 to 40 who received the YFV17D yellow fever vaccine. The chain recombines TRBV7-6 with TRBJ2-7; 11 nucleotides align to TRBD1. CDR3 in amino acids: CASSDPGQGEQAYEQYF. The CDR3 region has the DNA TGTGCCAGCAGCGATCCGGGACAGGGGGAACAGGCTTACGAGCAGTACTTC.